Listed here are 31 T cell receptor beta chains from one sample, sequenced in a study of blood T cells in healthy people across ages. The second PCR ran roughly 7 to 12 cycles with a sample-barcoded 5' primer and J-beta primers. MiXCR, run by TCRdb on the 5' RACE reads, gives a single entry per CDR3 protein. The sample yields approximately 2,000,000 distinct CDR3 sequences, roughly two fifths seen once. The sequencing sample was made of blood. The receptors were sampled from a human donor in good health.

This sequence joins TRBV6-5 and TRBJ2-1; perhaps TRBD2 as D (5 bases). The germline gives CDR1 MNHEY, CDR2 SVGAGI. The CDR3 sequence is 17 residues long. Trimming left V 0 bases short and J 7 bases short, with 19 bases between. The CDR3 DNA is TGTGCCAGCAGTTACTCCCCGGCAGCATCGCGGGTAAATGAGCAGTTCTTC. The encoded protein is CASSYSPAASRVNEQFF.

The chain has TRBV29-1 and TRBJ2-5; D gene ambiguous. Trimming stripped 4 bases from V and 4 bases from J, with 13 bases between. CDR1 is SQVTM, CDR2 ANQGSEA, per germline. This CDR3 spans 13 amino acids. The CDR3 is CSVAGRQAETQYF. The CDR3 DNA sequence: TGCAGCGTTGCGGGTCGGCAAGCAGAGACCCAGTACTTC.

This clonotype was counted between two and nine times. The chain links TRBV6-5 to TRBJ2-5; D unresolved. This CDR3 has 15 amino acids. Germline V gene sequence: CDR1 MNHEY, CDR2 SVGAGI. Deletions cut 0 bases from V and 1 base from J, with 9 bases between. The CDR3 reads CASSYSNYRQETQYF. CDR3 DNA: TGTGCCAGCAGTTACTCGAACTACCGCCAAGAGACCCAGTACTTC.

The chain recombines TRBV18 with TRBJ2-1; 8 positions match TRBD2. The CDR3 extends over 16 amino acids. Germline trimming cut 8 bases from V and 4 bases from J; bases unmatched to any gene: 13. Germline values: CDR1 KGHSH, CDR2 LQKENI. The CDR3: CASTSLRGGLYNEQFF. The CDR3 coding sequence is TGTGCCAGCACTTCCCTTCGGGGGGGATTATACAATGAGCAGTTCTTC.

The chain's CDR3 is CASSLPRTGTAPLHF. CDR3 DNA sequence: TGTGCCAGCAGCTTACCCCGGACAGGGACGGCACCCCTCCACTTT. The chain joins TRBV7-8 to TRBJ1-6, with 8 bases matching TRBD1. Germline V gives CDR1 SGHVS, CDR2 FQNEAQ. This CDR3 has 15 amino acids. The V gene end was trimmed by 2 bases and the J gene end by 11 bases; junction bases not matched to a gene: 8.

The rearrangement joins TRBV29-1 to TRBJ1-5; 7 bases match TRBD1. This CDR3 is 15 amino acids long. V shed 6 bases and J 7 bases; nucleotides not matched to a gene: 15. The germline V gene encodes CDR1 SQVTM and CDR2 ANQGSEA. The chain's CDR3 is CSVGDEGGVRQPQHF. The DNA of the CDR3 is TGCAGCGTGGGGGACGAAGGGGGCGTCAGACAGCCCCAGCATTTT.

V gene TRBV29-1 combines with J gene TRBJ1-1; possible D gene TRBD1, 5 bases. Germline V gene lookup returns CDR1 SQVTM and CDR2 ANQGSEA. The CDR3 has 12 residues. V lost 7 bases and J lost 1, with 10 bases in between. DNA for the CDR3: TGCAGCGGGGGACGTAAGAACACTGAAGCTTTCTTT. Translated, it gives CSGGRKNTEAFF.

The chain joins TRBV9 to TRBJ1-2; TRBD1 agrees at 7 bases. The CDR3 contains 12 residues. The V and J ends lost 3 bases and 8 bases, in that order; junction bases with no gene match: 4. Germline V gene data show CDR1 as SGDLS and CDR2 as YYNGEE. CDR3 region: CASSGTGWGYTF. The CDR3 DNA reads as TGTGCCAGCAGCGGGACAGGATGGGGCTACACCTTC.

Written as DNA, the CDR3 is TGTGCCAGCAGCCCTCTAGCGCGGGGGTCGCCATACGAGCAGTACTTC. It translates to CASSPLARGSPYEQYF. This chain connects TRBV28 to TRBJ2-7, with TRBD2 matching over 7 bases. J gave up 4 bases and V 6 bases, and 15 bases lay outside the gene matches. The CDR3 length is 16 residues. Germline assignment: CDR1 MDHEN and CDR2 SYDVKM.

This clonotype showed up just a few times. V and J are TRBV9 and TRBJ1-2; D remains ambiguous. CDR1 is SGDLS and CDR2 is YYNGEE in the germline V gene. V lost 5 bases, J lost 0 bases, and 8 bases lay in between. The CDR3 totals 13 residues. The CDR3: CASRRSANYGYTF. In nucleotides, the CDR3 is TGTGCCAGCAGACGTAGCGCTAACTATGGCTACACCTTC. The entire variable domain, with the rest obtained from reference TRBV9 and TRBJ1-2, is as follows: DSGVTQTPKHLITATGQRVTLRCSPRSGDLSVYWYQQSLDQGLQFLIQYYNGEERAKGNILERFSAQQFPDLHSELNLSSLELGDSALYFCASRRSANYGYTFGSGTRLTVV.

This CDR3 reads CASSIAPGTVYEQYF. Written as DNA, the CDR3 is TGTGCCAGCAGCATAGCTCCCGGGACAGTCTACGAGCAGTACTTC. The rearrangement joins TRBV27 to TRBJ2-7; 7 bases align to TRBD1. The trim removed 6 bases at V and 3 bases at J, leaving 11 bases unmatched. Germline V gene lookup returns CDR1 MNHEY and CDR2 SMNVEV (reference sequence). CDR3 length: 15 amino acids.

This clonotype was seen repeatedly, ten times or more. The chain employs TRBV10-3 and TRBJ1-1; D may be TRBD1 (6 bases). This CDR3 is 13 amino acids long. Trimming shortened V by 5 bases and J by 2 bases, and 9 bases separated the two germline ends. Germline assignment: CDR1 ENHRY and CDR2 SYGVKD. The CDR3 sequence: CAISMDSNTEAFF. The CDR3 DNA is TGTGCCATCAGTATGGACAGCAACACTGAAGCTTTCTTT.

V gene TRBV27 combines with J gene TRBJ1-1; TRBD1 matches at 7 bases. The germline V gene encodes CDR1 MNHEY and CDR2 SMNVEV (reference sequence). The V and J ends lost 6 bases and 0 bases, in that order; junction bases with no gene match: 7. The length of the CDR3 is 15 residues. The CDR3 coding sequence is TGTGCCAGCAGACCTGGACAGGCTTTGAACACTGAAGCTTTCTTT. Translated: CASRPGQALNTEAFF.

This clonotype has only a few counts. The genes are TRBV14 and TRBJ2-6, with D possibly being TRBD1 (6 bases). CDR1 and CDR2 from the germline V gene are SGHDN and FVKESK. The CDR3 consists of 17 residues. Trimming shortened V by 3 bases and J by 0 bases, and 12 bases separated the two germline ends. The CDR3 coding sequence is TGTGCCAGCAGCCATGGACAGTTTTTCTCTGGGGCCAACGTCCTGACTTTC. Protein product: CASSHGQFFSGANVLTF.

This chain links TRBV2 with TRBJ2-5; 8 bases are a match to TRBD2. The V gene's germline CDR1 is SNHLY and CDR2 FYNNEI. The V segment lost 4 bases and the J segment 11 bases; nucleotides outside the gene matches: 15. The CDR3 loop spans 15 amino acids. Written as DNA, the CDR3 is TGTGCCAGCAGTGCGGAGTCTTTAGCGGGGAATGAGCAGTACTTC. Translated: CASSAESLAGNEQYF.

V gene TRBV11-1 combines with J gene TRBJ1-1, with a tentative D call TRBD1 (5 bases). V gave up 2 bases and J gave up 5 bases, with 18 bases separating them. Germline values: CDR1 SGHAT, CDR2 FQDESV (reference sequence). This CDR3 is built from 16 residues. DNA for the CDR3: TGTGCCAGCAGCTTAACGGCAGGGAGGTGGGGTACTGAAGCTTTCTTT. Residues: CASSLTAGRWGTEAFF.

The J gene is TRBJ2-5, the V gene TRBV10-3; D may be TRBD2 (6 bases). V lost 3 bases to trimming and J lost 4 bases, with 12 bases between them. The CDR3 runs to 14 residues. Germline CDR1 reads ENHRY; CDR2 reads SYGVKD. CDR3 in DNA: TGTGCCATCAGTGATGGGGGGTTGAGAGAGACCCAGTACTTC. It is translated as CAISDGGLRETQYF.

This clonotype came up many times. This CDR3 reads CASSPRTGLNTEAFF. The CDR3 bases are TGTGCCAGCAGCCCGCGGACAGGATTGAACACTGAAGCTTTCTTT. The rearrangement links TRBV7-9 to TRBJ1-1; 7 positions match TRBD1. The CDR3 is 15 residues long. With V trimmed by 5 bases and J by 0 bases, 6 bases remained unmatched. Germline lookup yields CDR1 SEHNR and CDR2 FQNEAQ (reference sequence).

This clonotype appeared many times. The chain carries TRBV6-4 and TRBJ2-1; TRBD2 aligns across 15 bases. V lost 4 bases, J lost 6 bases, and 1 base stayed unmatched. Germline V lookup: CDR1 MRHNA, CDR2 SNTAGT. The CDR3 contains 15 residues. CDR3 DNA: TGTGCCAGCAGTGGGACTAGCGGGGGGGCCAATGAGCAGTTCTTC. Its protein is CASSGTSGGANEQFF.

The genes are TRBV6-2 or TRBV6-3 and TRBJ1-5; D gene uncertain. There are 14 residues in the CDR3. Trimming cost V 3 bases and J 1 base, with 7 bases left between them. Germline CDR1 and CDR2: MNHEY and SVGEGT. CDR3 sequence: CASSYLESNQPQHF. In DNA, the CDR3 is TGTGCCAGCAGTTATTTAGAAAGCAATCAGCCCCAGCATTTT.

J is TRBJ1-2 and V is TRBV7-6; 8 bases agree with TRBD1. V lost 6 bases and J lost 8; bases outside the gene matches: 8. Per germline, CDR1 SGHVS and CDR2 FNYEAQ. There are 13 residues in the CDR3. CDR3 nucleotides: TGTGCCAGCAGTTCTACAGGGGGAAAAGGCTACACCTTC. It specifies CASSSTGGKGYTF.

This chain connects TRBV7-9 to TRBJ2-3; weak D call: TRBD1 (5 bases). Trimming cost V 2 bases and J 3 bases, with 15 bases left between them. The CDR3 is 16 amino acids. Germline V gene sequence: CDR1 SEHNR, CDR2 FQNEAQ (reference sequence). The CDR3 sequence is CASSLPTEDTTDTQYF. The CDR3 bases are TGTGCCAGCAGCTTACCGACAGAGGATACAACAGATACGCAGTATTTT.

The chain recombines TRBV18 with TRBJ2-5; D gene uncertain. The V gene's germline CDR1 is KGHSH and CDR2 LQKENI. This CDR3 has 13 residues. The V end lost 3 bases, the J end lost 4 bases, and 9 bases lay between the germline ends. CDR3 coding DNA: TGTGCCAGCTCACCCGGTTTTTTAGAGACCCAGTACTTC. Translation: CASSPGFLETQYF.

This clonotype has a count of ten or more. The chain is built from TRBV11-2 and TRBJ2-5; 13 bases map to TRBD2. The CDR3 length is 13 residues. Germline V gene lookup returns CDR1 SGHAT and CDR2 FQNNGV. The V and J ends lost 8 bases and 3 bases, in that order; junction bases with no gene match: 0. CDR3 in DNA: TGTGCCAGCGGACTAGCGGGGGAAGAGACCCAGTACTTC. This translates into CASGLAGEETQYF.

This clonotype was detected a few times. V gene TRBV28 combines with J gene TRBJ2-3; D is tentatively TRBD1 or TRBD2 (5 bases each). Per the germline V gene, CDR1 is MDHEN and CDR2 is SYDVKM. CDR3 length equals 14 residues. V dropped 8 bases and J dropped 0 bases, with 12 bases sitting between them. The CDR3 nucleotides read TGTGCCAGCGAACCGGGACGAAGCACAGATACGCAGTATTTT. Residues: CASEPGRSTDTQYF.

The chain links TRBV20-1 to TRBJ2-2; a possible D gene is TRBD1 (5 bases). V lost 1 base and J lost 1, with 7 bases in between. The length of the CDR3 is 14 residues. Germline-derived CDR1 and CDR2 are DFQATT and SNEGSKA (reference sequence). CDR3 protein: CSARARENTGELFF. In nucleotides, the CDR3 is TGCAGTGCTAGAGCCAGGGAGAACACCGGGGAGCTGTTTTTT.

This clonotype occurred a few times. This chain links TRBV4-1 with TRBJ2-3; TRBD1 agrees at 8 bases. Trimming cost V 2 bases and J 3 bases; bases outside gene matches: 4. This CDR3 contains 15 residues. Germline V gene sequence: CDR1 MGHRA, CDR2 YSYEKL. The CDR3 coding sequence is TGCGCCAGCAGCCAACTAGGACAGGGTACAGATACGCAGTATTTT. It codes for CASSQLGQGTDTQYF.

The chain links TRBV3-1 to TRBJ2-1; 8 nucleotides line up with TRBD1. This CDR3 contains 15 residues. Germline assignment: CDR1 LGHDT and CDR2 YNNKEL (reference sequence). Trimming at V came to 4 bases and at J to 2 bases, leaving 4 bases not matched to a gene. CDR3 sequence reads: CASSRTGGPYNEQFF. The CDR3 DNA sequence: TGTGCCAGCAGCCGAACAGGGGGACCCTACAATGAGCAGTTCTTC.

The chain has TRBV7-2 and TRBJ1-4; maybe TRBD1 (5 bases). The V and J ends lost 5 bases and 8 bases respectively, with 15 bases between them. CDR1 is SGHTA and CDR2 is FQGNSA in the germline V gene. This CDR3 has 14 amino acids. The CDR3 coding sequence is TGTGCCAGCAGCCCCGGGGGGATGTCCGAAAAACTGTTTTTT. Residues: CASSPGGMSEKLFF.

The CDR3 protein is CATRQGSFVYNEQFF. The CDR3 DNA follows: TGTGCCACCCGGCAGGGTTCTTTCGTATACAATGAGCAGTTCTTC. V usage is TRBV10-3 and J usage is TRBJ2-1, with D possibly matching TRBD1 (5 bases). V was shortened by 10 bases and J by 4 bases, with 20 bases between the two germline ends. This CDR3 is built from 15 residues. The germline V gene encodes CDR1 ENHRY and CDR2 SYGVKD.

CDR3 nucleotides: TGTGCCAGCAGCTTAAGATTCGATTCACCCCTCCACTTT. Amino acid sequence: CASSLRFDSPLHF. V usage is TRBV7-2 and J usage is TRBJ1-6, with unresolved D. The CDR3 extends over 13 amino acids. From germline, CDR1 is SGHTA and CDR2 FQGNSA. The ends were cut back, 2 bases at V and 8 bases at J, with 7 bases in the middle. Complete variable domain (other parts from reference TRBV7-2 and TRBJ1-6): GAGVSQSPSNKVTEKGKDVELRCDPISGHTALYWYRQSLGQGLEFLIYFQGNSAPDKSGLPSDRFSAERTGGSVSTLTIQRTQQEDSAVYLCASSLRFDSPLHFGNGTRLTVT.